These T cell receptor beta chains were read from a single sample in a study of radiotherapy plus CTLA-4 blockade in lung cancer. Some clones are missing from TCRdb's copy, which holds only in-frame ones; the method was immunoSEQ multiplex PCR. The sample contains roughly 54,000 clones, 84% of which appear only once. Sequencing was performed on peripheral blood, taken from a patient treated with radiotherapy plus ipilimumab. These receptors originate from a human donor with non-small cell lung cancer whose response to radiotherapy plus ipilimumab could not be evaluated. The CDR3 runs from the conserved cysteine through the conserved F or W. The D gene is left open where the match is weak. Some rows have no size entry. The others give once, few or many, or a class for an expanded clone.

clone_size: -; d_call: TRBD2; j_call: TRBJ2-3; v_call: TRBV28; cdr3_nt: TGTGCCAGCAGTTTTAGCGGGAGGGCCGTAGATACGCAGTATTTT; cdr3_aa: CASSFSGRAVDTQYF
clone_size: -; d_call: TRBD2; j_call: TRBJ2-3; v_call: TRBV7-9; cdr3_nt: TGTGCCAGCAGCTTAGGCGTAGGGACTAGCGGGATGAGGAGTACGCAGTATTTT; cdr3_aa: CASSLGVGTSGMRSTQYF
clone_size: -; d_call: -; j_call: TRBJ1-3; v_call: TRBV9; cdr3_nt: TGTGCCAGCAGCGTAGCTTTTGGAAACACCATATATTTT; cdr3_aa: CASSVAFGNTIYF
clone_size: once; d_call: TRBD1; j_call: TRBJ2-1; v_call: TRBV7-2; cdr3_nt: TGTGCCAGCAGCACAGGGGGCTACAATGAGCAGTTCTTC; cdr3_aa: CASSTGGYNEQFF
clone_size: few; d_call: -; j_call: TRBJ1-1; v_call: TRBV7-9; cdr3_nt: TGTGCCAGCAGCTTAAATCTTGGGGGGGTTGACACTGAAGCTTTCTTT; cdr3_aa: CASSLNLGGVDTEAFF
clone_size: -; d_call: TRBD1; j_call: TRBJ2-3; v_call: TRBV6-5; cdr3_nt: TGTGCCAGCAGTTCCCAGGGACAGGGCAGGACAGATACGCAGTATTTT; cdr3_aa: CASSSQGQGRTDTQYF
clone_size: -; d_call: TRBD2; j_call: TRBJ2-2; v_call: TRBV7-2; cdr3_nt: TGTGCCAGCAGCTTCACCGGGACTAAAAGCGGGGAGCTGTTTTTT; cdr3_aa: CASSFTGTKSGELFF
clone_size: -; d_call: -; j_call: TRBJ1-5; v_call: TRBV19; cdr3_nt: TGTGCCAGTAATAAGTGGGAAGGGGCCAATCAGCCCCAGCATTTT; cdr3_aa: CASNKWEGANQPQHF
clone_size: -; d_call: -; j_call: TRBJ1-1; v_call: TRBV6-1; cdr3_nt: TGTGCCAGCGAACACCTGAACACTGAAGCTTTCTTT; cdr3_aa: CASEHLNTEAFF
clone_size: -; d_call: TRBD1; j_call: TRBJ2-1; v_call: TRBV4-3; cdr3_nt: TGCGCCAGCAGCCTCAGACAGGGTGGCGATGAGCAGTTCTTC; cdr3_aa: CASSLRQGGDEQFF
clone_size: -; d_call: -; j_call: TRBJ2-7; v_call: TRBV5-1; cdr3_nt: TGCGCCAGCAGCTTGGCCGGTCAGGGTCTTCACGAGCAGTACTTC; cdr3_aa: CASSLAGQGLHEQYF
clone_size: -; d_call: -; j_call: TRBJ1-1; v_call: TRBV2; cdr3_nt: TGTGCCAGCAGTAAGGGGAACCTGAACACTGAAGCTTTCTTT; cdr3_aa: CASSKGNLNTEAFF
clone_size: -; d_call: -; j_call: TRBJ1-1; v_call: TRBV28; cdr3_nt: TGTGCCGTTTACAGGGATACTGAAGCTTTCTTT; cdr3_aa: CAVYRDTEAFF
clone_size: few; d_call: -; j_call: TRBJ1-5; v_call: TRBV19; cdr3_nt: TGTGCCAGTAGTAGGGTGACAGGCTATAGCAATCAGCCCCAGCATTTT; cdr3_aa: CASSRVTGYSNQPQHF
clone_size: few; d_call: TRBD1; j_call: TRBJ1-4; v_call: TRBV4-3; cdr3_nt: TGCGCCAGCAGCCAAGAGGACAGGGGAGGGGAAAAACTGTTTTTT; cdr3_aa: CASSQEDRGGEKLFF
clone_size: -; d_call: -; j_call: TRBJ2-3; v_call: TRBV7-3; cdr3_nt: TGTGCCAGCAGCTTATGGCGGGACCTGCCTTCAGATACGCAGTATTTT; cdr3_aa: CASSLWRDLPSDTQYF
clone_size: -; d_call: TRBD1; j_call: TRBJ2-5; v_call: TRBV7-3; cdr3_nt: TGTGCCAGCAGCCCCACCGGGACAGAAAAAGAGACCCAGTACTTC; cdr3_aa: CASSPTGTEKETQYF
clone_size: -; d_call: TRBD1; j_call: TRBJ1-1; v_call: TRBV5-1; cdr3_nt: TGCGCCAGCAGCTTCGGGACAGGGAACACTGAAGCTTTCTTT; cdr3_aa: CASSFGTGNTEAFF
clone_size: -; d_call: -; j_call: TRBJ2-7; v_call: TRBV4-1; cdr3_nt: TGCGCCAGCAGCCAAGGGCTTGTTACCGTCCACGAGCAGTACTTC; cdr3_aa: CASSQGLVTVHEQYF
clone_size: -; d_call: TRBD1; j_call: TRBJ1-2; v_call: TRBV28; cdr3_nt: TGTGCCAGCAGTCCAATCACAGGGGGCAATGGCTACACCTTC; cdr3_aa: CASSPITGGNGYTF
clone_size: -; d_call: -; j_call: TRBJ1-2; v_call: TRBV28; cdr3_nt: TGTGCCAGCAGCCCAACCAGCTATGGCTACACCTTC; cdr3_aa: CASSPTSYGYTF
clone_size: -; d_call: -; j_call: TRBJ2-2; v_call: TRBV28; cdr3_nt: TGTGCCAGCAGTTTAACACAGGGTACCGGGGAGCTGTTTTTT; cdr3_aa: CASSLTQGTGELFF
clone_size: -; d_call: TRBD2; j_call: TRBJ2-1; v_call: TRBV9; cdr3_nt: TGTGCCAGCAGCGGCGGTCTAGCGGGGGTCAATGAGCAGTTCTTC; cdr3_aa: CASSGGLAGVNEQFF
clone_size: few; d_call: -; j_call: TRBJ1-5; v_call: TRBV6-6; cdr3_nt: TGTGCCAGCAGGGGGGGGGCGAGCAATCAGCCCCAGCATTTT; cdr3_aa: CASRGGASNQPQHF
clone_size: once; d_call: -; j_call: TRBJ2-7; v_call: TRBV28; cdr3_nt: TGTGCCAGCAGTACTCAGGACAGAGTCCTTCCCACTTACGAGCAGTACTTC; cdr3_aa: CASSTQDRVLPTYEQYF
clone_size: -; d_call: -; j_call: TRBJ2-3; v_call: TRBV11-2; cdr3_nt: TGTGCCAGCAGCTTAGCCGGAGATACGCAGTATTTT; cdr3_aa: CASSLAGDTQYF
clone_size: -; d_call: -; j_call: TRBJ1-1; v_call: TRBV27; cdr3_nt: TGTGCCAGCAGTGGACTCAAACCGAACACTGAAGCTTTCTTT; cdr3_aa: CASSGLKPNTEAFF
clone_size: -; d_call: -; j_call: TRBJ2-3; v_call: TRBV4-2; cdr3_nt: TGTGCCAGCAGCCTAATACTAGCTAGGGCCGCAGATACGCAGTATTTT; cdr3_aa: CASSLILARAADTQYF
clone_size: -; d_call: -; j_call: TRBJ1-4; v_call: TRBV6-1; cdr3_nt: TGCGCCAGCAGTGACTGTCCAAGTCTCCTAGTCGACAATGAAAAACTGTTTTTT; cdr3_aa: CASSDCPSLLVDNEKLFF